The rows below give T cell receptor beta chains drawn from one sample of a study of human T cells and chemical hapten exposure. TCRdb called the RACE reads again in MiXCR, with one record for every CDR3 protein. The sample records 55,000 to 75,000 distinct CDR3 sequences, around 12% being singletons. The source was whole blood, collected in connection with sensitization to the hapten diphenylcyclopropenone (DPC). These receptors were collected from a man between 25 and 39 years old with alopecia areata. Some clones in this sample may be carry-over from other donors' samples. Each CDR3 is given with its conserved first and last residue. A D gene is named only where the DNA matches it firmly. A clone size is listed for some rows: how often the clone was seen (once, few, many), or a class if it is expanded.

>TRBJ2-5|TRBV7-2|.|TRBD2
CASSLSTSGGQETQYF
TGTGCCAGCAGCTTATCGACTAGCGGGGGGCAAGAGACCCAGTACTTC
>TRBJ2-4|TRBV20-1|many|.
CSARDRPLAKNIQYF
TGCAGTGCTAGAGACAGACCCCTAGCCAAAAACATTCAGTACTTC
>TRBJ2-7|TRBV20-1|many|.
CSATMAISYEQYF
TGCAGTGCTACAATGGCAATCTCCTACGAGCAGTACTTC
>TRBJ2-5|TRBV4-1|.|.
CASSQVSQPETQYF
TGCGCCAGCAGCCAAGTGTCTCAGCCGGAGACCCAGTACTTC
>TRBJ2-1|TRBV14|.|TRBD2
CASSQGTSSIDEQFF
TGTGCCAGCAGCCAAGGGACTAGTAGTATCGATGAGCAGTTCTTC
>TRBJ1-2|TRBV19|.|.
CASSPGQVGGYTF
TGTGCCAGTAGCCCGGGACAAGTAGGGGGCTACACCTTC
>TRBJ2-2|TRBV7-6|few|.
CASSSFEADGELFF
TGTGCCAGCAGCTCCTTCGAAGCCGACGGGGAGCTGTTTTTT
>TRBJ2-1|TRBV4-2|few|.
CASSQDLGTVNEQFF
TGTGCCAGCAGCCAAGATCTTGGGACGGTGAATGAGCAGTTCTTC
>TRBJ1-3|TRBV20-1|.|.
CSARGAAENTIYF
TGCAGCGCGAGGGGGGCTGCTGAAAACACCATATATTTT
>TRBJ1-1|TRBV9|few|.
CASKLGLLNTEAFF
TGTGCCAGCAAATTGGGGCTTCTGAACACTGAAGCTTTCTTT
>TRBJ2-7|TRBV5-5|few|TRBD1
CASSNRQGSSYEQYF
TGTGCCAGCAGCAACCGACAGGGTAGTTCCTACGAGCAGTACTTC
>TRBJ2-5|TRBV20-1|few|TRBD2
CSARDFEKRGPEETQYF
TGCAGTGCTAGAGATTTTGAGAAGCGGGGGCCGGAAGAGACCCAGTACTTC
>TRBJ1-1|TRBV28|few|.
CASSLGTEAFF
TGTGCCAGCAGTTTAGGCACTGAAGCTTTCTTT
>TRBJ2-7|TRBV28|.|.
CASSLAKPYEQYF
TGTGCCAGCAGTTTGGCCAAGCCCTACGAGCAGTACTTC
>TRBJ1-1|TRBV2|many|.
CASSEENPGDTEAFF
TGTGCCAGCAGTGAAGAAAATCCTGGGGACACTGAAGCTTTCTTT
>TRBJ2-3|TRBV7-2|.|.
CAGELSTDTQYF
TGTGCCGGGGAGCTGAGCACAGATACGCAGTATTTT
>TRBJ2-7|TRBV20-1|few|.
CSARDAVGYEQYF
TGCAGTGCTAGAGATGCTGTGGGATACGAGCAGTACTTC
>TRBJ1-1|TRBV28|few|.
CASSLLRRGSAFF
TGTGCCAGCAGTTTACTACGAAGGGGGAGTGCTTTCTTT
>TRBJ2-2|TRBV11-3|few|.
CASSQYVRGELFF
TGTGCCAGCAGTCAATATGTTAGGGGGGAGCTGTTTTTT
>TRBJ1-2|TRBV4-2|.|.
CASSQDLKGYGYTF
TGTGCCAGCAGCCAAGATCTGAAAGGCTATGGCTACACCTTC
>TRBJ1-4|TRBV12-3/TRBV12-4|few|TRBD1
CASSSDRGWSNEKLFF
TGTGCCAGCAGTTCGGACAGGGGATGGAGTAATGAAAAACTGTTTTTT
>TRBJ1-2|TRBV3-1|many|.
CASSQAPAGGYGYTF
TGTGCCAGCAGCCAAGCGCCGGCGGGAGGCTATGGCTACACCTTC
>TRBJ1-5|TRBV12-3/TRBV12-4|many|TRBD1
CASSPPGTALNQPQHF
TGTGCCAGCAGCCCACCCGGGACAGCCCTCAATCAGCCCCAGCATTTT
>TRBJ2-2|TRBV5-5|few|TRBD1
CASSLGTGFWAGELFF
TGTGCCAGCAGCTTGGGGACAGGGTTTTGGGCCGGGGAGCTGTTTTTT
>TRBJ1-1|TRBV7-9|many|.
CASSLDPSRGRFEAFF
TGTGCCAGCAGCTTAGACCCCAGCAGGGGAAGGTTCGAAGCTTTCTTT
>TRBJ1-5|TRBV28|many|TRBD1
CASSLSGQGNQPQHF
TGTGCCAGCAGTTTATCGGGACAGGGCAATCAGCCCCAGCATTTT
>TRBJ2-7|TRBV30|many|.
CAWRGRSSYEQYF
TGTGCCTGGCGAGGGAGGAGCTCCTACGAGCAGTACTTC
>TRBJ2-5|TRBV28|.|TRBD2
CASGPAAGETQYF
TGTGCCAGCGGCCCGGCAGCGGGGGAGACCCAGTACTTC
>TRBJ2-2|TRBV15|many|.
CATSRDPVGTGELFF
TGTGCCACCAGCAGAGATCCAGTGGGCACCGGGGAGCTGTTTTTT